This TCR beta chain was documented in a study of T cells expressing NK-cell markers. Whole-study context: The study sequenced eight donors, seven HCMV-seropositive and one seronegative. Study-level points and caveats: In several donors, dominant clonotypes made up roughly 28.3-65% of CD3+CD56-NKG2C+ cells. More than 5 donors carried dominant NKG2C+ clonotypes that made up about 1.0-7.5% of their CD8+ T cells.

The CDR3 totals 16 residues. CDR1 SGHTA and CDR2 FQGTGA come from the germline V gene. In regard to this clonotype: Its antigen remains unknown.

For TCR beta, cDNA was produced by 5'RACE template switching with UMIs. TCRdb re-called the 5' RACE reads and gives one entry per CDR3 protein, without DNA. The sample includes 440,000 or so distinct CDR3 sequences. This clonotype was obtained from a woman aged 18 to 75 in good health. The sequenced sample was blood T cells: a sorted CD56 or NKG2C T cell subset, CD4+ or CD8+ T cells, or bulk PBMC T cells (not recorded which). V is TRBV7-3 and J is TRBJ2-5; TCRdb's assignment of TRBD2 cannot be checked, as there is no DNA. CDR3 region: CASSSPGLAGQETQYF.